This entry lists 24 T cell receptor beta chains sequenced from one sample in a study of technical replicates of blood from a handful of donors (dated by TCRdb to 2017 to 2019). Library preparation was by the immunoSEQ multiplex PCR assay. The table was pulled from immuneACCESS by TCRdb, which kept in-frame rearrangements only. Such tables lose some clones; where checked, under half of the loss comes from unresolved V genes, and the rest has no known cause. Present in this sample are about 80,000 clones, roughly nine tenths of which were seen just once. The ten largest make up 0.3% to 0.45% of the sample. Material for sequencing was T cells isolated from PBMCs. All receptors derive from a human donor in good health.

V gene TRBV30 combines with J gene TRBJ2-5; 9 bases are a match to TRBD1. Germline V lookup: CDR1 GTSNPN, CDR2 SVGIG (reference sequence). The CDR3 is 15 amino acids. V trimming: 2 bases; J trimming: 4 bases; junction bases outside the gene matches: 8. CDR3 loop: CAWSQRGTGTETQYF. The CDR3 nucleotides read TGTGCCTGGAGTCAACGGGGGACAGGGACAGAGACCCAGTACTTC.

In its sample, this clone was seen once. This chain links TRBV14 with TRBJ2-1; 7 bases match TRBD2. CDR3 length: 17 amino acids. V trimming: 3 bases; J trimming: 2 bases; junction bases outside the gene matches: 10. The germline V gene has CDR1 SGHDN and CDR2 FVKESK. The CDR3 loop is CASSHLGAGLAYNEQFF. The CDR3 DNA reads TGTGCCAGCAGCCACCTGGGCGCCGGACTAGCCTACAATGAGCAGTTCTTC.

V gene TRBV9 combines with J gene TRBJ2-5, with 14 bases fitting TRBD2. Germline CDR1 and CDR2: SGDLS and YYNGEE. Unmatched junction bases numbered 9, after V lost 3 bases and J lost 5 bases. CDR3 length equals 17 residues. This chain's CDR3 is CASSAMTSGRALETQYF. The CDR3, as DNA: TGTGCCAGCAGCGCCATGACTAGCGGGAGGGCCTTGGAGACCCAGTACTTC.

Details on this clone: One end of the junction does not line up with germline, which may come from a read error. The chain couples TRBV7-7 to TRBJ2-3; TRBD1 matches 8 bases. Germline CDR1 SSHAT, CDR2 FNYEAQ (reference sequence). This CDR3 is built from 15 residues. The CDR3 sequence is CASSLTRQGSDTQYF. CDR3 in DNA: TGTGCTAGCAGCTTAACGAGACAGGGGTCAGATACGCAGTATTTT.

The chain employs TRBV2 and TRBJ2-7; D not resolved. The CDR3 consists of 15 residues. V was cut by 8 bases and J by 1 base, with 18 bases left in between. Germline V CDR1 and CDR2: SNHLY, FYNNEI. The CDR3 reads CASCPTQQGSYEQYF. Written as DNA, the CDR3 is TGTGCCAGCTGTCCGACTCAACAAGGATCCTACGAGCAGTACTTC. Combining the CDR3 with reference TRBV2 and TRBJ2-7 gives the whole variable domain EPEVTQTPSHQVTQMGQEVILRCVPISNHLYFYWYRQILGQKVEFLVSFYNNEISEKSEIFDDQFSVERPDGSNFTLKIRSTKLEDSAMYFCASCPTQQGSYEQYFGPGTRLTVT.

The V call is TRBV11-2, the J call TRBJ2-5; 8 bases match TRBD2. The J segment lost 7 bases and the V segment lost 5 bases, leaving 12 bases of the junction unmatched. CDR1 and CDR2 (germline): SGHAT, FQNNGV. The CDR3 runs to 15 residues. The CDR3 region has the DNA TGTGCCAGCAGCCCCCAAGGTAGCGGGATAGGGACCCAGTACTTC. Its protein is CASSPQGSGIGTQYF.

The J gene is TRBJ2-7, the V gene TRBV7-9, with D possibly being TRBD1 (6 bases). The CDR3 covers 14 residues. CDR1 SEHNR and CDR2 FQNEAQ come from the germline V gene (reference sequence). The V gene lost 5 bases and the J gene lost 2 bases, with 13 bases spanning the gap. CDR3 in amino acids: CASSDRDTTYEQYF. As DNA, the CDR3 is TGTGCCAGCAGCGATAGGGACACGACCTACGAGCAGTACTTC.

The genes are TRBV28 and TRBJ2-7, with 8 bases aligning to TRBD1. The trim removed 6 bases at V and 2 bases at J, leaving 6 bases unmatched. The V gene's germline CDR1 is MDHEN and CDR2 SYDVKM. This CDR3 contains 14 residues. The CDR3 sequence: CASRRPGQAYEQYF. The CDR3 coding sequence is TGTGCCAGCAGACGTCCGGGACAGGCCTACGAGCAGTACTTC.

V gene TRBV11-3 combines with J gene TRBJ1-1; maybe TRBD1 (6 bases). Trimming removed 0 bases at V and 5 bases at J, with 7 bases between. CDR3 size: 13 residues. Germline V gene data show CDR1 as SGHNT and CDR2 as YENEEA. The CDR3 spells CASSLERGTEAFF. CDR3 nucleotides: TGTGCCAGCAGCTTAGAGAGGGGGACTGAAGCTTTCTTT.

This clone was counted once. This chain uses TRBV15 with TRBJ2-4; a possible D gene is TRBD2 (6 bases). Germline CDR1 is LNHNV and CDR2 is YYDKDF (reference sequence). The CDR3 covers 15 residues. Trimming shortened V by 1 base and J by 0 bases, and 7 bases separated the two germline ends. In DNA, the CDR3 is TGTGCCACCAGCAGAGTGGGGGGAGCCAAAAACATTCAGTACTTC. It is translated as CATSRVGGAKNIQYF. The full variable domain, completed using reference TRBV15 and TRBJ2-4, is DAMVIQNPRYQVTQFGKPVTLSCSQTLNHNVMYWYQQKSSQAPKLLFHYYDKDFNNEADTPDNFQSRRPNTSFCFLDIRSPGLGDTAMYLCATSRVGGAKNIQYFGAGTRLSVL.

The chain couples TRBV2 to TRBJ1-1; D is uncertain. Germline V gene sequence: CDR1 SNHLY, CDR2 FYNNEI. The ends were cut back, 7 bases at V and 0 bases at J, with 6 bases in the middle. This CDR3 has 12 amino acids. The CDR3 is CASIPLNTEAFF. The CDR3 nucleotides read TGTGCCAGCATTCCATTGAACACTGAAGCTTTCTTT.

V is TRBV19 and J is TRBJ1-3, with a weak D call TRBD1 (6 bases). Germline V gene lookup returns CDR1 LNHDA and CDR2 SQIVND (reference sequence). The CDR3 contains 17 residues. The V end lost 1 base, the J end lost 0 bases, and 13 bases lay between the germline ends. CDR3 residues: CASSIAAGAYSGNTIYF. The CDR3 region has the DNA TGTGCCAGTAGTATAGCGGCAGGGGCCTACTCTGGAAACACCATATATTTT. The entire variable domain, with the rest obtained from reference TRBV19 and TRBJ1-3, is as follows: DGGITQSPKYLFRKEGQNVTLSCEQNLNHDAMYWYRQDPGQGLRLIYYSQIVNDFQKGDIAEGYSVSREKKESFPLTVTSAQKNPTAFYLCASSIAAGAYSGNTIYFGEGSWLTVV.

The chain employs TRBV6-6 and TRBJ2-7, with TRBD2 matching over 9 bases. The trim removed 7 bases at V and 1 base at J, leaving 5 bases unmatched. The CDR3 consists of 14 residues. Germline-derived CDR1 and CDR2 are MNHNY and SVGAGI (reference sequence). In nucleotides, the CDR3 is TGTGCCAGCACCAGCACTAGCGGGTCCTACGAGCAGTACTTC. This codes for CASTSTSGSYEQYF.

This clone was seen a single time. This rearrangement joins TRBV6-5 to TRBJ1-5; 7 bases match TRBD1. This CDR3 is built from 14 residues. Germline values: CDR1 MNHEY, CDR2 SVGAGI. The trim removed 2 bases at V and 7 bases at J, leaving 5 bases unmatched. CDR3 loop: CASSYGDRGQPQHF. In DNA, the CDR3 is TGTGCCAGCAGTTACGGGGACAGAGGACAGCCCCAGCATTTT.

The chain combines TRBV21-1 with TRBJ1-2; the table's D call, TRBD1, was not checked against the DNA. TRBV21-1 is an annotated pseudogene. The CDR3 is made up of 15 amino acids. CDR3 coding DNA: TGTGCCAGCAGCAAAAATGGGACAGGCGCGGAGGGCTACACCTTC. This gives the protein CASSKNGTGAEGYTF.

The chain couples TRBV19 to TRBJ2-7, with D tentatively TRBD2 (5 bases). V lost 8 bases, J lost 4 bases, and 9 bases lay in between. Germline lookup yields CDR1 LNHDA and CDR2 SQIVND (reference sequence). This CDR3 contains 11 residues. CDR3: CASGGGYEQYF. The CDR3 coding sequence is TGTGCCAGTGGAGGTGGGTACGAGCAGTACTTC.

The V call is TRBV27, the J call TRBJ2-1, with D possibly matching TRBD1 (5 bases). The CDR3 covers 13 residues. Germline V lookup: CDR1 MNHEY, CDR2 SMNVEV (reference sequence). The V end was cut by 3 bases, the J end by 8 bases, with 11 bases between. As DNA, the CDR3 is TGTGCCAGCAGTTTCGGCCCCAGGGATGAGCAGTTCTTC. Amino acids: CASSFGPRDEQFF.

The genes are TRBV6-5 and TRBJ1-1; D call uncertain. The CDR3 runs to 15 residues. V dropped 0 bases and J dropped 5 bases, with 13 bases sitting between them. The germline CDR1 and CDR2 sequences are MNHEY and SVGAGI. This CDR3 is CASSYSRLVRTEAFF. As DNA, the CDR3 is TGTGCCAGCAGTTACTCGAGGTTGGTCCGGACTGAAGCTTTCTTT.

The rearrangement joins TRBV19 to TRBJ2-1, with D possibly matching TRBD1 (5 bases). Germline CDR1 LNHDA, CDR2 SQIVND (reference sequence). V lost 5 bases and J lost 9, with 17 bases in between. The CDR3 consists of 14 residues. The CDR3 DNA reads as TGTGCCAGTAGTCTTGAACAGGTTAGGGGTGAGCAGTTCTTC. This translates into CASSLEQVRGEQFF.

V usage is TRBV19 and J usage is TRBJ1-1; D remains unclear. With 7 bases removed from V and 2 bases from J, the gap between germline ends came to 14 bases. This CDR3 is 14 amino acids long. The germline V gene encodes CDR1 LNHDA and CDR2 SQIVND (reference sequence). CDR3 sequence reads: CASTTGRLNTEAFF. The CDR3 DNA is TGTGCCAGTACCACGGGTCGTCTAAACACTGAAGCTTTCTTT.

This sequence joins TRBV11-2 and TRBJ1-1; D not resolved. V was pared by 2 bases and J by 0 bases, with 7 bases between. This CDR3 has 14 amino acids. Germline V gene lookup returns CDR1 SGHAT and CDR2 FQNNGV. The CDR3 DNA sequence: TGTGCCAGCAGCTTATTAGTCGTGAACACTGAAGCTTTCTTT. It encodes CASSLLVVNTEAFF.

V gene TRBV15 combines with J gene TRBJ2-2; TRBD1 is a possible D gene (5 bases). V lost 3 bases to trimming and J lost 6 bases, with 11 bases between them. The germline V gene encodes CDR1 LNHNV and CDR2 YYDKDF (reference sequence). The CDR3 length is 14 residues. The CDR3 nucleotides read TGTGCCACCAGCAGGACTTGGGGCTCCGGGGAGCTGTTTTTT. Translating gives CATSRTWGSGELFF.

J is TRBJ2-1 and V is TRBV2; D unresolved. Germline lookup yields CDR1 SNHLY and CDR2 FYNNEI. CDR3 length: 11 residues. The V gene lost 11 bases and the J gene lost 4 bases, with 9 bases spanning the gap. The CDR3 sequence is CAARIYNEQFF. The CDR3 DNA reads TGTGCCGCCAGGATATACAATGAGCAGTTCTTC.

The J gene is TRBJ2-5, the V gene TRBV11-2, with TRBD2 identical over 9 bases. This CDR3 comprises 15 residues. Germline trimming cut 3 bases from V and 0 bases from J; bases unmatched to any gene: 2. Germline values: CDR1 SGHAT, CDR2 FQNNGV. The CDR3 spells CASSFGLANQETQYF. CDR3 in DNA: TGTGCCAGCAGCTTTGGACTAGCGAACCAAGAGACCCAGTACTTC.